One TCR beta chain is described in this entry. This clonotype was found a few times. This clone's antigen is unknown. There are no base qualities to consult, and no much larger clone falls within one base. Donors were 40 or so systemically healthy Caucasian individuals from Russia aged roughly 6 to 90 years. Each donor gave ten milliliters of peripheral blood, collected into EDTA-treated Vacutainer tubes. PBMCs were isolated by Ficoll-Paque density-gradient centrifugation, with at least 7 million obtained per sample. Trizol reagent was used to extract total RNA from the PBMCs, yielding at least 5 micrograms per sample. For every donor, flow cytometry on a PBMC aliquot measured the percentage of naive CD45RAhigh/CD27high T cells. This entry is derived from a study of blood T cells in healthy people across ages (dated by TCRdb to between 2014 and 2016). In terms of the full investigation: In model experiments, roughly one uniquely barcoded TCR beta cDNA molecule per two T cells was captured by template switching. Using deep sequencing normalized with unique cDNA molecular identifiers, the study measured how TCR beta repertoire diversity changes with age. Four age groups were formed from the donors: young (average approximately 17 years), middle-aged (approximately 40), aged (about 62) and long-lived (more than 75). Using the same blood draw, the study looked at two additional independent replicas of 1 million unique cDNA reads for two donors, one aged 18 to 30 and the other aged 80 or older. Here is what the overall study found, with its caveats: The CMV infection status of donors was not known, potentially confounding age-related changes in expanded clonotypes. As age increased, observed TCR beta diversity per million T cells dropped in a roughly linear way, and a significant reduction was already evident by age roughly 36. Bulk unsorted PBMC profiling prevented conclusive comparison of naive and antigen-experienced compartments. Compared with the aged group, the long-lived group had more naive CD4+ T cells, fewer expanded clones and increased TCR diversity, a pattern suggesting age selection. Estimates of total diversity based on one million sequenced T cells were considered lower bounds and underestimates. The percentage of naive T cells measured by flow cytometry correlated strongly with observed TCR beta diversity.

The germline V end is reduced by 0 bases and the J end by 7 bases; junction bases left unmatched: 14. Measured from the cysteine to the phenylalanine, the CDR3 is 19 residues long. The kept DNA is CDR3 alone, 57 bases in frame from the first base. In the germline V gene, CDR1 corresponds to LGHNA and CDR2 to YSLEER. Receptors were amplified or captured by 5' RACE. This sample was sequenced with an Illumina HiSeq 2500. A second 7 to 11 cycle PCR used a sample-barcoded 5' primer and a J-beta primer mix. A template-switch 5' adaptor carrying 12 random nucleotides introduced a unique molecular identifier onto each TCR beta cDNA molecule. At least 2.5 million CDR3-containing paired-end reads were obtained from each sample. The Mint cDNA synthesis kit, primed by a TRBC-specific oligonucleotide, was used to synthesize first-strand cDNA from all RNA. Following uracil-DNA glycosylase treatment, all cDNA underwent a first 18-cycle PCR with the universal primers M1SS and BC2_uni_R. From the authors' description of their analysis: For normalization, 1 million high-quality reads were randomly selected from each sample, with every read carrying a distinct molecular identifier. Reads sharing molecular identifiers were discarded rather than binned into consensus sequences. MiTCR, run with a Q25 quality threshold and the strictest error-elimination algorithm, handled CDR3 identification, clonotype clustering and error correction. A nonparametric unseen species model with Euler transformation was used to estimate lower-bound total TCR beta diversity. The public reads were reanalyzed by TCRdb: fastp trimming at Q25, MiXCR alignment, in-frame beta chains only. Merged by CDR3 protein, the rows form single entries marked with the most common genes and DNA. These V and J calls are TCRdb output, not the study's own analysis. This sample has about 800,000 distinct CDR3 sequences in its table, and roughly 25% of those were observed once. 3.7% of the sample lies in the top ten.

The same data also went into a second study, on T cells of mothers and their children. As the second study states: Nine systemically healthy Caucasian individuals, comprising three mothers and their six children, were included as donors. cDNA synthesis used all of the extracted RNA, with about 1.5 ug of RNA in each 15 ul reaction. In the second PCR, the M1S primer added sample barcodes and 2-4 random nucleotides. Over 9 million TCR beta CDR3 reads came from each mother, compared with about 3 million reads from each child. Thymic selection shapes the output of TCR recombination in a similar way in related and unrelated pairs, and inherited differences have a minor effect. Normalized repertoire overlap was always slightly but never significantly higher in related than unrelated mother-child pairs. No persistent microchimeric T cell clones were found, with a detection sensitivity of roughly 99 clones per million clonotypes. To look for features that set related mother-child pairs apart from unrelated individuals, the researchers ran deep NGS to compare the TCR beta repertoires of mothers and children. On average, the children were approximately 11 +/- 4 years old, while the mothers were about 37 +/- 4 years old. Libraries were sequenced on Illumina HiSeq 2000 with 100+100 nt paired-end reads after adapter ligation with NEBNext reagents. To prevent cross-contamination, the mother and child libraries were prepared one month apart and sequenced in separate runs. Each donor had between roughly 450,000 and 2,100,000 distinct TCR beta clonotypes identified. Naive TCR beta clonotypes were estimated from low-frequency clonotypes matched to each donor's FACS-determined naive share, without sorting.

The origin of this receptor is a boy aged 5-17 years in good health. Sequenced input: blood. The chain is assembled from TRBV4-3 and TRBJ1-4; TRBD1 lines up with 10 middle nucleotides. The DNA sequence follows: TGCGCCAGCAGCCAAGAGTTACGGACAGGGGGGCCTAATAGTGAAAAACTGTTTTTT. This is translated as CASSQELRTGGPNSEKLFF.